This T cell receptor beta chain comes out of a study of PD-L1 blockade in urothelial cancer. Study information: As for prior chemotherapy regimens, patients had received 0 to 3. Timepoints chosen for blood analysis were 3 weeks (second dose) and 6 weeks after treatment start.

TCRdb keeps only in-frame clones here, not all; method: immunoSEQ multiplex PCR. In the table there are around 80,000 clones, approximately 90% of which are singletons. As to time point: peripheral blood 6 weeks after treatment start. The CDR3 totals 13 residues. Trimming stripped 6 bases from V and 4 bases from J, with 15 bases between. Germline CDR1 and CDR2: GTSNPN and SVGIG (reference sequence). This specimen was PBMCs, taken around atezolizumab (anti-PD-L1) treatment. This receptor was taken from a woman over 75 with urothelial cancer. The chain is built from TRBV30 and TRBJ1-1; D perhaps matches TRBD1 (6 bases). As DNA, the CDR3 is TGTGCCTGCAAAGGGGGTGGGGGCACTGAAGCTTTCTTT. It translates to CACKGGGGTEAFF.